These T cell receptor beta chains were read from a single sample in a study of cytomegalovirus exposure and HLA in healthy donors. TCRdb's table, derived via immunoSEQ multiplex PCR, lists solely in-frame clones and lacks some. This sample carries about 59,000 clones, 80% of them seen once, and the ten largest clones take about 4%. The sequencing sample was made of PBMCs. The receptors come from a woman between 40 and 55 years old in good health and CMV-seronegative. Both conserved end residues are trimmed from each CDR3. D genes are given only for firm matches.

CDR3aa: ASSELGGITGELF
j_gene: TRBJ2-2
d_gene: .
v_gene: TRBV2

CDR3aa: SVVVGVLTYEQY
j_gene: TRBJ2-7
d_gene: .
v_gene: TRBV29-1

CDR3aa: ASSYRRERAGELF
j_gene: TRBJ2-2
d_gene: TRBD2
v_gene: TRBV19

CDR3aa: ASSKGTSGSFGNEQF
j_gene: TRBJ2-1
d_gene: TRBD2
v_gene: TRBV5-1

CDR3aa: ASSFGWGRAPYNEQF
j_gene: TRBJ2-1
d_gene: .
v_gene: TRBV5-8

CDR3aa: ASSQTQGRYEQY
j_gene: .
d_gene: .
v_gene: TRBV7-9

CDR3aa: ASSRAPGQGDEQY
j_gene: TRBJ2-7
d_gene: TRBD1
v_gene: TRBV4-1

CDR3aa: ASSWTGVLYEQY
j_gene: TRBJ2-7
d_gene: .
v_gene: TRBV28

CDR3aa: ASSALAGGTETQY
j_gene: TRBJ2-5
d_gene: TRBD2
v_gene: TRBV19

CDR3aa: ASSVSGTSGRLGYEQY
j_gene: TRBJ2-7
d_gene: TRBD2
v_gene: TRBV9

CDR3aa: ASSASPGQSNTGELF
j_gene: TRBJ2-2
d_gene: TRBD1
v_gene: TRBV25-1

CDR3aa: ASSQGQGTSSGEQF
j_gene: TRBJ2-1
d_gene: TRBD1
v_gene: TRBV4-2

CDR3aa: ASSLWTSGRDTQY
j_gene: TRBJ2-3
d_gene: TRBD2
v_gene: TRBV5-4

CDR3aa: ASSPGGGRTDTQY
j_gene: TRBJ2-3
d_gene: TRBD2
v_gene: TRBV19

CDR3aa: ASSVLADPSYEQY
j_gene: TRBJ2-7
d_gene: .
v_gene: TRBV9

CDR3aa: ASSHGPEAF
j_gene: TRBJ1-1
d_gene: .
v_gene: TRBV7-9

CDR3aa: ASSEIGPMNTEAF
j_gene: TRBJ1-1
d_gene: .
v_gene: TRBV6-1

CDR3aa: ASKWDRLH
j_gene: TRBJ2-7
d_gene: TRBD1
v_gene: TRBV28

CDR3aa: SATSGTGGDGYT
j_gene: TRBJ1-2
d_gene: TRBD1
v_gene: TRBV29-1

CDR3aa: ASSEGTSGTRTYEQY
j_gene: TRBJ2-7
d_gene: TRBD2
v_gene: TRBV5-6

CDR3aa: ASRSGTSGDKQY
j_gene: TRBJ2-7
d_gene: TRBD2
v_gene: TRBV7-9

CDR3aa: ASSAGLDNEKLF
j_gene: TRBJ1-4
d_gene: .
v_gene: TRBV5-1

CDR3aa: ASSRGDTQY
j_gene: TRBJ2-3
d_gene: .
v_gene: TRBV2

CDR3aa: AWNTGTSGTTGELF
j_gene: TRBJ2-2
d_gene: TRBD2
v_gene: TRBV30

CDR3aa: ASTPGKGRVETQY
j_gene: TRBJ2-5
d_gene: .
v_gene: TRBV19

CDR3aa: ASSGGQPSYEQY
j_gene: TRBJ2-7
d_gene: .
v_gene: TRBV9

CDR3aa: ASIDNLSSYEQY
j_gene: TRBJ2-7
d_gene: .
v_gene: TRBV28

CDR3aa: ASREGRLEGYT
j_gene: TRBJ1-2
d_gene: .
v_gene: TRBV28

CDR3aa: ASSLRTSGSSYEQY
j_gene: TRBJ2-7
d_gene: TRBD2
v_gene: TRBV7-8

CDR3aa: ASSWGDRASYEQY
j_gene: TRBJ2-7
d_gene: TRBD1
v_gene: TRBV5-1

CDR3aa: ASSLGRASAGGEQY
j_gene: TRBJ2-7
d_gene: .
v_gene: TRBV5-4

CDR3aa: ASSEMDREVGEQF
j_gene: TRBJ2-1
d_gene: TRBD1
v_gene: TRBV25-1

CDR3aa: ASSESGQIYGYT
j_gene: TRBJ1-2
d_gene: .
v_gene: TRBV6-1

CDR3aa: ATSSHTGTGDEKLF
j_gene: TRBJ1-4
d_gene: TRBD1
v_gene: TRBV15